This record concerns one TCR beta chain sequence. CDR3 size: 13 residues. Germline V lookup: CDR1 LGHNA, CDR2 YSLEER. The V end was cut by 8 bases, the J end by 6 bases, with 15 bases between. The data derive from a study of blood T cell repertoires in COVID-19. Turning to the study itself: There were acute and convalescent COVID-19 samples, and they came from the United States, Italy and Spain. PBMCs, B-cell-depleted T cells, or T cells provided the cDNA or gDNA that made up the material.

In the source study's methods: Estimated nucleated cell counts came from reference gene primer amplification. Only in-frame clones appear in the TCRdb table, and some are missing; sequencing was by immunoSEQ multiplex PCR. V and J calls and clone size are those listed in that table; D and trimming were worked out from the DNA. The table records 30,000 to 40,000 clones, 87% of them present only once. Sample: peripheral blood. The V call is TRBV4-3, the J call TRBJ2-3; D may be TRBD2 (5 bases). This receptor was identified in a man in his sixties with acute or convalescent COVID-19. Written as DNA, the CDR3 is TGCGCCAGCTCGTTAGGACCGGGGGATACGCAGTATTTT. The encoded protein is CASSLGPGDTQYF.